This T cell receptor beta chain was sequenced for a study of T cell responses to AZD1222 COVID-19 vaccine. Findings and limits, study-wide: Unmutated regions of variants are reportedly targeted by nearly half of spike-specific TCRs. White British ancestry dominated among donors, who included more females, and clonal diversity was possibly underestimated. Recipients of AZD1222 seropositive at baseline numbered only five or six. Spike was spanned by vaccine-associated CD4 TCRs, which were dominant at 160-218 and 743-854.

Method: immunoSEQ multiplex PCR; TCRdb's copy keeps in-frame clones and lacks some. Here the sample spans approximately 180,000 clones, around 90% being singletons. CDR1 and CDR2 (germline): SGHRS, YFSETQ. The CDR3 length is 17 residues. V lost 4 bases, J lost 0 bases, and 14 bases lay in between. For this clone: The antigen remains unidentified.

The clonotype originates from an adult who received the MenACWY meningococcal vaccine as a control. The rearrangement joins TRBV5-1 to TRBJ2-6, with D tentatively TRBD1 (5 bases). This material consisted of peripheral blood, taken 28 days after the second dose of the MenACWY control vaccine. CDR3 in DNA: TGCGCCAGCAGCATTCCGACAGCCGCCTCTGGGGCCAACGTCCTGACTTTC. Translation gives CASSIPTAASGANVLTF.